These 31 T cell receptor beta chains were all obtained from the same sample, sequenced in a study of blood T cell repertoires in COVID-19. Clones were read by immunoSEQ multiplex PCR, and TCRdb kept only the in-frame ones, dropping some. Of approximately 230,000 clones listed, 75% to 90% were seen once; the top ten hold about 2%. Sequenced: peripheral blood. The receptors were sampled from a man aged 25 to 40 who had recovered from COVID-19.

The CDR3 loop is CASSLGGITYEQYF. The CDR3 DNA reads as TGTGCCAGCAGCTTAGGCGGCATTACCTACGAGCAGTACTTC. This chain joins TRBV7-4 and TRBJ2-7; unclear D gene. This CDR3 spans 14 amino acids. The germline V and J ends were trimmed by 1 base and 2 bases, with 9 bases remaining between them. Looked up from germline, CDR1 is SGHVT and CDR2 is SQSDAQ.

The chain couples TRBV7-9 to TRBJ1-4; possibly TRBD1 for D (5 bases). The V gene's germline CDR1 is SEHNR and CDR2 FQNEAQ (reference sequence). V was cut by 4 bases and J by 0 bases, with 9 bases left in between. CDR3 length: 15 residues. The CDR3 DNA follows: TGTGCCAGCAGCTCCAGGGCAGCAACTAATGAAAAACTGTTTTTT. It yields the protein CASSSRAATNEKLFF.

The V call is TRBV24-1, the J call TRBJ2-1, with 8 positions matching TRBD2. J lost 6 bases, V lost 5 bases, and 5 bases had no gene match. There are 14 residues in the CDR3. Germline-derived CDR1 and CDR2 are KGHDR and SFDVKD. The CDR3: CATSATGGLNEQFF. The CDR3 bases are TGTGCCACCAGTGCTACGGGGGGGCTCAATGAGCAGTTCTTC.

The gene calls are TRBV27 and TRBJ1-2, with D possibly being TRBD1 (5 bases). The CDR3 sequence is 15 residues long. Trimming stripped 7 bases from V and 4 bases from J, with 19 bases between. Germline lookup yields CDR1 MNHEY and CDR2 SMNVEV (reference sequence). The CDR3 protein is CASTRQGSYFYGYTF. CDR3 coding DNA: TGTGCCAGCACCAGGCAGGGTTCTTATTTCTATGGCTACACCTTC.

This chain connects TRBV7-8 to TRBJ2-2, with 7 bases aligning to TRBD1. Germline CDR1 reads SGHVS; CDR2 reads FQNEAQ. J was trimmed by 3 bases and V by 4 bases; bases with no gene match: 14. This CDR3 region has 18 residues. Here the CDR3 reads CASSSIVSHRGDTGELFF. Here the CDR3 DNA reads TGTGCCAGCAGCTCGATAGTGAGCCACAGGGGAGACACCGGGGAGCTGTTTTTT.

J is TRBJ2-7 and V is TRBV4-3, with 8 positions matching TRBD1. V gave up 1 base and J gave up 3 bases; unmatched junction bases: 8. The germline V gene has CDR1 LGHNA and CDR2 YSLEER. The CDR3 extends over 16 amino acids. The CDR3 nucleotides read TGCGCCAGCAGCCAAGGTCCCGGGACAGGAATCTACGAGCAGTACTTC. Protein product: CASSQGPGTGIYEQYF.

The chain combines TRBV4-3 with TRBJ1-4; TRBD1 matches 7 bases. J gave up 5 bases and V 1 base, and 7 bases lay outside the gene matches. CDR1 is LGHNA, CDR2 YSLEER, per germline. The CDR3 runs to 16 residues. CDR3 in DNA: TGCGCCAGCAGCCAAGGGCGACAGGGCCTAAATGAAAAACTGTTTTTT. As protein: CASSQGRQGLNEKLFF.

CDR3 loop: CASQGLVVTGELFF. The CDR3 nucleotides read TGTGCCAGCCAAGGACTAGTAGTCACCGGGGAGCTGTTTTTT. J is TRBJ2-2 and V is TRBV19; the match to TRBD2 covers 7 bases. With V trimmed by 9 bases and J by 4 bases, 8 bases remained unmatched. In germline, CDR1 is LNHDA, CDR2 SQIVND (reference sequence). The CDR3 totals 14 residues.

This clone was seen once. The gene calls are TRBV18 and TRBJ2-7; D might be TRBD1 (5 bases). The germline V and J ends were trimmed by 3 bases and 3 bases, with 18 bases remaining between them. The CDR3 consists of 16 residues. The germline V gene encodes CDR1 KGHSH and CDR2 LQKENI. CDR3 amino acids: CASSPPGQGPYYEQYF. The CDR3 DNA reads TGTGCCAGCTCACCCCCGGGCCAGGGTCCCTACTACGAGCAGTACTTC.

V and J are TRBV7-9 and TRBJ2-1; 9 nucleotides match TRBD2. The CDR3 sequence is 16 residues long. Germline V CDR1 and CDR2: SEHNR, FQNEAQ (reference sequence). After removal of 5 bases from V and 9 bases from J, the junction contained 14 bases not matched to a gene. The CDR3 loop is CASSHGRGTSIVEQFF. The CDR3 bases are TGTGCCAGCAGCCATGGGAGAGGGACTAGCATAGTTGAGCAGTTCTTC.

The J gene is TRBJ1-4, the V gene TRBV5-1; TRBD1 is a possible D gene (6 bases). The CDR3 loop spans 14 amino acids. V was trimmed by 3 bases and J by 5 bases, leaving 11 bases between them. Germline V gene sequence: CDR1 SGHRS, CDR2 YFSETQ. The CDR3: CASSWTAPNEKLFF. The CDR3 nucleotides are TGCGCCAGCAGCTGGACAGCACCGAATGAAAAACTGTTTTTT.

This clone was detected only once. J is TRBJ2-2 and V is TRBV10-3, with 8 bases lining up with TRBD1. V lost 7 bases to trimming and J lost 4 bases; unmatched junction nucleotides: 11. Germline values: CDR1 ENHRY, CDR2 SYGVKD. CDR3 length: 16 amino acids. The CDR3 spells CAINPGGGYPTGELFF. In nucleotides, the CDR3 is TGTGCCATCAATCCAGGGGGCGGATACCCCACCGGGGAGCTGTTTTTT.

The table lists this clone with a few counts. The V gene is TRBV4-1, the J gene TRBJ1-4; 7 bases fit TRBD1. The CDR3 is 15 residues long. Germline values: CDR1 MGHRA, CDR2 YSYEKL. V dropped 4 bases and J dropped 4; count of bases not matched to a gene: 6. CDR3 DNA sequence: TGCGCCAGCAGCCCTGGGACAGTTCTTAATGAAAAACTGTTTTTT. It specifies CASSPGTVLNEKLFF.

This chain links TRBV19 with TRBJ1-1; D is uncertain. The CDR3 length is 15 residues. V was shortened by 5 bases and J by 5 bases, with 18 bases between the two germline ends. Germline loops: CDR1 LNHDA, CDR2 SQIVND (reference sequence). In nucleotides, the CDR3 is TGTGCCAGTAGTCCCCCGGGGAGAGTAAGTACTGAAGCTTTCTTT. Translating it yields CASSPPGRVSTEAFF.

The CDR3 loop is CASSLRRSTSGGVGEQFF. CDR3 nucleotides: TGTGCCAGCAGCTTGAGAAGAAGTACTAGCGGGGGGGTCGGTGAGCAGTTCTTC. This rearrangement joins TRBV7-2 to TRBJ2-1, with 13 bases that match TRBD2. This CDR3 region has 18 residues. Per the germline V gene, CDR1 is SGHTA and CDR2 is FQGNSA. V shed 3 bases and J 9 bases; nucleotides not matched to a gene: 14.

J is TRBJ2-3 and V is TRBV19; 8 bases match TRBD1. V lost 4 bases and J lost 1; bases outside the gene matches: 16. Germline V CDR1 and CDR2: LNHDA, SQIVND (reference sequence). The CDR3 totals 19 residues. The CDR3 nucleotides read TGTGCCAGTAGTACGGTCGGGCCAGGGGGCTTTTCTGGCACAGATACGCAGTATTTT. Translation: CASSTVGPGGFSGTDTQYF.

This clone appeared a few times. The chain is built from TRBV9 and TRBJ1-4; D remains unclear. V gave up 3 bases and J gave up 0 bases, with 9 bases separating them. The V gene's germline CDR1 is SGDLS and CDR2 YYNGEE. This CDR3 spans 15 amino acids. DNA for the CDR3: TGTGCCAGCAGCGCCGGGTTTGCAACTAATGAAAAACTGTTTTTT. Its protein product is CASSAGFATNEKLFF.

CDR3 sequence: CAIRRDSYYTF. The CDR3 DNA reads TGTGCCATCAGGAGGGACAGCTACTACACCTTC. The V call is TRBV10-3, the J call TRBJ1-2; TRBD1 agrees at 7 bases. Losses at the gene ends were 6 bases for V and 10 bases for J; bases not matched to a gene: 5. Germline CDR1 ENHRY, CDR2 SYGVKD. This CDR3 has 11 residues.

The chain has TRBV5-8 and TRBJ2-3; TRBD1 is a possible D gene (5 bases). Per germline, CDR1 SGHTS and CDR2 YDEGEE. Deletions cut 0 bases from V and 2 bases from J, with 10 bases between. The CDR3 sequence is 15 residues long. The DNA for the CDR3 is TGTGCCAGCAGCTTGGAAGACAGTTACACAGATACGCAGTATTTT. Residues: CASSLEDSYTDTQYF.

This sequence joins TRBV9 and TRBJ2-1; TRBD1 matches 7 bases. CDR3 size: 14 residues. Germline V gene lookup returns CDR1 SGDLS and CDR2 YYNGEE. Germline trimming cut 3 bases from V and 7 bases from J; bases unmatched to any gene: 7. The CDR3 DNA reads TGTGCCAGCAGCGGGGACAGTGAGGGGAATGAGCAGTTCTTC. It yields the protein CASSGDSEGNEQFF.

The V and J genes are TRBV7-6 and TRBJ2-3; 9 bases fit TRBD1. The CDR3 is 16 amino acids. The J segment lost 2 bases and the V segment lost 4 bases, leaving 7 bases of the junction unmatched. Germline V lookup: CDR1 SGHVS, CDR2 FNYEAQ. This CDR3 reads CASSSGGTGPTDTQYF. The CDR3 DNA follows: TGTGCCAGCAGCTCAGGGGGGACAGGGCCCACAGATACGCAGTATTTT.

The rearrangement links TRBV6-1 to TRBJ1-6; D remains ambiguous. Germline CDR1 is MNHNS and CDR2 is SASEGT. This CDR3 region has 18 residues. Trimming pared 4 bases from V and 0 bases from J, leaving 16 bases between. The CDR3 sequence: CASSGPAEMSSYNSPLHF. The DNA of the CDR3 is TGTGCCAGCAGTGGCCCGGCGGAGATGAGCTCCTATAATTCACCCCTCCACTTT.

This chain joins TRBV7-6 and TRBJ2-2; 7 bases are shared with TRBD2. V dropped 8 bases and J dropped 0; count of bases not matched to a gene: 6. CDR3 length: 15 residues. CDR1 and CDR2 from the germline V gene are SGHVS and FNYEAQ. CDR3 bases: TGTGCCAGCCTGGGGGGGGACGCGAACACCGGGGAGCTGTTTTTT. Translated, it gives CASLGGDANTGELFF.

This clone was detected only a few times. V gene TRBV7-8 combines with J gene TRBJ1-1; 7 bases align to TRBD1. The CDR3 covers 13 residues. The V gene's germline CDR1 is SGHVS and CDR2 FQNEAQ. Trimming took 3 bases from V and 4 from J; bases not matched to a gene: 2. The CDR3 DNA is TGTGCCAGCAGCTTTACAGGGGCCACTGAAGCTTTCTTT. It yields the protein CASSFTGATEAFF.

The V call is TRBV19, the J call TRBJ2-7; D possibly corresponds to TRBD1 (5 bases). CDR1 is LNHDA, CDR2 SQIVND, per germline (reference sequence). Trimming removed 1 base at V and 6 bases at J, with 10 bases between. This CDR3 is 13 amino acids long. The CDR3, as DNA: TGTGCCAGTAGTATAGCACAGGCTCGCGAGCAGTACTTC. Its translation: CASSIAQAREQYF.

In this sample, this clone turned up once. V gene TRBV18 combines with J gene TRBJ2-2, with 7 bases that match TRBD1. J gave up 0 bases and V 4 bases, and 2 bases lay outside the gene matches. CDR3 size: 15 residues. Germline V gene sequence: CDR1 KGHSH, CDR2 LQKENI. The CDR3 DNA is TGTGCCAGCTCACAGACAGGGCCGAACACCGGGGAGCTGTTTTTT. The encoded protein is CASSQTGPNTGELFF.

V and J are TRBV30 and TRBJ2-3; TRBD2 agrees at 8 bases. The CDR3 extends over 16 amino acids. The V segment lost 3 bases and the J segment 4 bases; nucleotides outside the gene matches: 12. Germline V gene sequence: CDR1 GTSNPN, CDR2 SVGIG (reference sequence). In DNA form, the CDR3 reads TGTGCCTGGAGAAAGCGGGGGTCCTTTCAGGCAGATACGCAGTATTTT. Translation gives CAWRKRGSFQADTQYF.

This chain connects TRBV4-1 to TRBJ2-2, with TRBD1 identical over 8 bases. CDR1 is MGHRA, CDR2 YSYEKL, per germline. The CDR3 runs 17 residues. Trimming removed 3 bases from V and 1 base from J; junction bases left unmatched: 7. The CDR3 DNA is TGCGCCAGCAGCCAGACGATGACAGGGGTGAACACCGGGGAGCTGTTTTTT. The encoded protein is CASSQTMTGVNTGELFF.

The chain recombines TRBV29-1 with TRBJ1-4, with 7 positions matching TRBD1. The CDR3 contains 13 residues. The V gene end was trimmed by 5 bases and the J gene end by 4 bases; junction bases not matched to a gene: 4. CDR1 SQVTM and CDR2 ANQGSEA come from the germline V gene. CDR3 in amino acids: CSVKRGLNEKLFF. The CDR3 coding sequence is TGCAGCGTTAAGAGGGGGCTTAATGAAAAACTGTTTTTT.

The chain uses TRBV20-1 and TRBJ2-3; tentatively, D is TRBD1 (5 bases). The V gene's germline CDR1 is DFQATT and CDR2 SNEGSKA (reference sequence). V dropped 3 bases and J dropped 5 bases, with 15 bases sitting between them. This CDR3 spans 14 amino acids. The CDR3 spells CSASNPRAGDTQYF. As DNA, the CDR3 is TGCAGTGCTAGTAATCCCAGGGCTGGAGATACGCAGTATTTT.

J is TRBJ1-2 and V is TRBV5-1; 7 bases match TRBD1. The CDR3 covers 13 residues. The germline V gene has CDR1 SGHRS and CDR2 YFSETQ. V lost 3 bases and J lost 3; bases outside the gene matches: 2. In DNA, the CDR3 is TGCGCCAGCAGCTCCCAGGGGGACTATGGCTACACCTTC. Its translation: CASSSQGDYGYTF. Based on the CDR3 plus reference TRBV5-1 and TRBJ1-2, the full variable domain is KAGVTQTPRYLIKTRGQQVTLSCSPISGHRSVSWYQQTPGQGLQFLFEYFSETQRNKGNFPGRFSGRQFSNSRSEMNVSTLELGDSALYLCASSSQGDYGYTFGSGTRLTVV.